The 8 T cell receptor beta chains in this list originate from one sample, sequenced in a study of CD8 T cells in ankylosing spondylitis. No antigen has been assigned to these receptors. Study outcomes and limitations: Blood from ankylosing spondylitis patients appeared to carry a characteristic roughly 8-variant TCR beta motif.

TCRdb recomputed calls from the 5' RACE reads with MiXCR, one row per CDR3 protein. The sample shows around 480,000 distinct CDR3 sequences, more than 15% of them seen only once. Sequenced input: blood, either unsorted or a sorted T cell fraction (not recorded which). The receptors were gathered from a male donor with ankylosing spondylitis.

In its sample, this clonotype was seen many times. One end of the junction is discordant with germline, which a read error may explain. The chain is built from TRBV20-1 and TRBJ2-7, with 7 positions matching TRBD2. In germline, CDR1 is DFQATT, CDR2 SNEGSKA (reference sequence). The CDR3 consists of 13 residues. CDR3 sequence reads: CSARGGTTYEQYF. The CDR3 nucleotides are TGCAGTGCGAGAGGCGGGACTACCTACGAGCAGTACTTC.

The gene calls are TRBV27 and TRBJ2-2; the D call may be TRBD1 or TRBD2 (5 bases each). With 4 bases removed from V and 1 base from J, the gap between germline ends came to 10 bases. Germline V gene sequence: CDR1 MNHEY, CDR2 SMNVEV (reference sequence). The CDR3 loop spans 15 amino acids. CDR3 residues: CASSSTGLNTGELFF. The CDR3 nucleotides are TGTGCCAGCAGTTCCACGGGGCTGAACACCGGGGAGCTGTTTTTT.

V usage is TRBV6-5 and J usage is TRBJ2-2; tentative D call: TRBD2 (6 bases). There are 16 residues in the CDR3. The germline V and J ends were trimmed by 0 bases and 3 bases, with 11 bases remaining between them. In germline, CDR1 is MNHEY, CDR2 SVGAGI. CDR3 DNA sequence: TGTGCCAGCAGTTACTCGAAGTTAGCGGACACCGGGGAGCTGTTTTTT. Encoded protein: CASSYSKLADTGELFF.

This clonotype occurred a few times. CDR3 nucleotide sequence: TGTGCCAGCAGTTCAAAACAGGGGTTTACTGAAGCTTTCTTT. Residues: CASSSKQGFTEAFF. This chain connects TRBV28 to TRBJ1-1, with 7 bases fitting TRBD1. The V and J ends lost 4 bases and 5 bases, in that order; junction bases with no gene match: 7. The germline V gene encodes CDR1 MDHEN and CDR2 SYDVKM. CDR3 length: 14 amino acids.

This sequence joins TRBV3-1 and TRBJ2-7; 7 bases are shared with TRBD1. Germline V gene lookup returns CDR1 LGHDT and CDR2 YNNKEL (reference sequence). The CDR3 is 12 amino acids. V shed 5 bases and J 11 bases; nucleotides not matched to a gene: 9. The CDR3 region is CASSFRQGSEYF. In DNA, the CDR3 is TGTGCCAGCAGCTTCCGACAGGGTTCGGAGTACTTC.

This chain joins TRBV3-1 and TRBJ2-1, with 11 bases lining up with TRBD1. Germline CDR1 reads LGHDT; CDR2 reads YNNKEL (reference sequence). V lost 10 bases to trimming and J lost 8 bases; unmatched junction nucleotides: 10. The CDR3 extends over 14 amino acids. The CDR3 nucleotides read TGTGCCACTGCGGACAGGGGGCATTCTTATGAGCAGTTCTTC. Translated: CATADRGHSYEQFF.

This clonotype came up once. CDR3: CASSHLEPGSPLHF. The CDR3 nucleotides read TGTGCCAGCAGCCATCTGGAGCCAGGTTCACCCCTCCACTTT. V gene TRBV3-1 combines with J gene TRBJ1-6; no clear D. CDR3 size: 14 residues. V lost 3 bases and J 9 bases, leaving 12 bases between the germline ends. From germline, CDR1 is LGHDT and CDR2 YNNKEL (reference sequence).

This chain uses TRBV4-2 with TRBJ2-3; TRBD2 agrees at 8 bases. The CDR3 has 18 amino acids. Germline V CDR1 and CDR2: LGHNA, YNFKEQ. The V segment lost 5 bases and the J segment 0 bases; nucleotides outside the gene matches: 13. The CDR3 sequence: CASSETPGGARSTDTQYF. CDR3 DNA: TGTGCCAGCAGCGAAACCCCGGGGGGGGCGAGAAGCACAGATACGCAGTATTTT.